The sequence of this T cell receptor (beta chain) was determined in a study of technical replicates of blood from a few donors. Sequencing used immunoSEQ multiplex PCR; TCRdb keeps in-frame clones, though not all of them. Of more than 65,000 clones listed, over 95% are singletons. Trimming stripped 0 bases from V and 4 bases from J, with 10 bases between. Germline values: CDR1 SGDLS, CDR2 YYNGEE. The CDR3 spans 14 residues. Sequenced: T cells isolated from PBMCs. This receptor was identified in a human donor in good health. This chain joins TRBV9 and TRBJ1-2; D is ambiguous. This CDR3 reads CASSVALGSYGYTF. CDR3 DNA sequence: TGTGCCAGCAGCGTAGCCCTTGGTAGCTATGGCTACACCTTC.